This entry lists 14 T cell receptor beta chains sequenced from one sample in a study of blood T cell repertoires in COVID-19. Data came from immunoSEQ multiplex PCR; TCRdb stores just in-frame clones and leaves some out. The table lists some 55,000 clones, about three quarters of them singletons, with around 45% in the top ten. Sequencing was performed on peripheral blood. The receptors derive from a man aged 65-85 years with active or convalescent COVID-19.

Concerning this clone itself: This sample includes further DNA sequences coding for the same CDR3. In nucleotides, the CDR3 is TGTGCCAGCAGTTTTACTAGTCAGTACGAGCAGTACTTC. Its translation is CASSFTSQYEQYF. V is TRBV27 and J is TRBJ2-7, with a tentative D call TRBD2 (5 bases). V shed 3 bases and J shed 4 bases, with 10 bases lying between them. The CDR3 sequence is 13 residues long. The germline V gene encodes CDR1 MNHEY and CDR2 SMNVEV (reference sequence).

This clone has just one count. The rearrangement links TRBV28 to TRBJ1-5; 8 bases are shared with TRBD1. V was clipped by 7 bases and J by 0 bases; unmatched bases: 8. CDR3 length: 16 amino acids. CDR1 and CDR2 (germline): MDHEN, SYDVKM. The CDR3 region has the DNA TGTGCCAGCAAGGGGGACAGGATCCTTAGCAATCAGCCCCAGCATTTT. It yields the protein CASKGDRILSNQPQHF.

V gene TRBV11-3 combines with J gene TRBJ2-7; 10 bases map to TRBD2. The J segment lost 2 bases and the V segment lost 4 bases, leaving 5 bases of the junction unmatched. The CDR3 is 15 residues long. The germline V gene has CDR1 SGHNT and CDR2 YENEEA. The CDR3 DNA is TGTGCCAGCAGCTCCCTAGCGGGAGCCGCCTACGAGCAGTACTTC. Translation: CASSSLAGAAYEQYF.

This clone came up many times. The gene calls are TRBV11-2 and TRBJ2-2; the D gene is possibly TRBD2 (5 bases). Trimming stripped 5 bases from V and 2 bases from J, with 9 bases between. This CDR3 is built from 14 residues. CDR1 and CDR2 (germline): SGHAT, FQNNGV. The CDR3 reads CASSRRGNTGELFF. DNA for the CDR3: TGTGCCAGCAGCCGTCGGGGAAACACCGGGGAGCTGTTTTTT.

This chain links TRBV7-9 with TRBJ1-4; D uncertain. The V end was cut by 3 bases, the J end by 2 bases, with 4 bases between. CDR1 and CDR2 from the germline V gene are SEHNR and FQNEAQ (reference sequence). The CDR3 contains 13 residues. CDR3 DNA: TGTGCCAGCAGCTTTCGGACTAATGAAAAACTGTTTTTT. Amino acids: CASSFRTNEKLFF.

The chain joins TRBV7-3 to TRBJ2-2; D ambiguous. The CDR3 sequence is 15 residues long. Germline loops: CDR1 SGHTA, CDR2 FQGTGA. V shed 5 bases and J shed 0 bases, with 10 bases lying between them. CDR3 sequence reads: CASSLLSSNTGELFF. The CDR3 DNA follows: TGTGCCAGCAGCCTTCTGAGCTCGAACACCGGGGAGCTGTTTTTT.

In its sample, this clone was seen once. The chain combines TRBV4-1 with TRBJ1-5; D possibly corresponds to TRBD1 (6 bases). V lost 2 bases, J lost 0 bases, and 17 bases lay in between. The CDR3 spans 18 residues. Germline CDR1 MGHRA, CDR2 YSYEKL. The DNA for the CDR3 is TGCGCCAGCAGCCAATCACGACAGGCCAGTTATAGCAATCAGCCCCAGCATTTT. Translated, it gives CASSQSRQASYSNQPQHF.

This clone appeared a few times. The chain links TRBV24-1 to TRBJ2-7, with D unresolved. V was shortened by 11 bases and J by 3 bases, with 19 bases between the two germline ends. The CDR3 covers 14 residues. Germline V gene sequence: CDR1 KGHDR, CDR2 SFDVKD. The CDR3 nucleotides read TGTGCCAGTCACTGGGCGCAGCTCCACTACGAGCAGTACTTC. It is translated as CASHWAQLHYEQYF.

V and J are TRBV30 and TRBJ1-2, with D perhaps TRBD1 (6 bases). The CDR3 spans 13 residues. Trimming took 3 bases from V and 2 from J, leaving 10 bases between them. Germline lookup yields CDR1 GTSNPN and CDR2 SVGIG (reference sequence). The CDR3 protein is CAWSQGPNYGYTF. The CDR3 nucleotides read TGTGCCTGGAGCCAGGGGCCCAACTATGGCTACACCTTC.

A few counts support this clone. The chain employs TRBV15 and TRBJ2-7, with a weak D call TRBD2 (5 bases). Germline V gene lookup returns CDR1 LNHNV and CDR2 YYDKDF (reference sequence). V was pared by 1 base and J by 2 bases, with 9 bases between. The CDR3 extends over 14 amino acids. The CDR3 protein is CATSRARGAYEQYF. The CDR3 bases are TGTGCCACCAGCAGAGCCCGGGGAGCCTACGAGCAGTACTTC.

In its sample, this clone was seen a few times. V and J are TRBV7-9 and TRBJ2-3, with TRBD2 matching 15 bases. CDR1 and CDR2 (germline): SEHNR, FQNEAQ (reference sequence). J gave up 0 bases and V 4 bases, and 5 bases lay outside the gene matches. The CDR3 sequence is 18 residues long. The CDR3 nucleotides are TGTGCCAGCAGCTCCCCGGGACTAGCGGGGGGCAGCACAGATACGCAGTATTTT. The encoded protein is CASSSPGLAGGSTDTQYF.

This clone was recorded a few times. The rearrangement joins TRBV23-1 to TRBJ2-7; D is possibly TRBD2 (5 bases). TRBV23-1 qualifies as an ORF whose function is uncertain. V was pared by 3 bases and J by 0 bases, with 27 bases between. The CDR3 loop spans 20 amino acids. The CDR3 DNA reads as TGCGCCAGCAGTCAGTCCCGGAGGTTTTTCGATCCCCAGTTCTCCTACGAGCAGTACTTC. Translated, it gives CASSQSRRFFDPQFSYEQYF.

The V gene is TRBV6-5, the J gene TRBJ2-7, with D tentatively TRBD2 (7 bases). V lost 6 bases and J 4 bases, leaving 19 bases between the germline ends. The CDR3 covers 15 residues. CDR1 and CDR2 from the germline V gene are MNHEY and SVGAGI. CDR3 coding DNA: TGTGCCAGCAGACAAGGGAGGGGGGGCCGGTACGAGCAGTACTTC. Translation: CASRQGRGGRYEQYF.

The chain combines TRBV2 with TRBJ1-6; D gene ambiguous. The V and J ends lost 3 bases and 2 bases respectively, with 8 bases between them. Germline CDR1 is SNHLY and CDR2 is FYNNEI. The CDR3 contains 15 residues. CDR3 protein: CASSDRRAYNSPLHF. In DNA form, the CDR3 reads TGTGCCAGCAGTGACAGGCGGGCCTATAATTCACCCCTCCACTTT.